A single sample is the source of the 28 T cell receptor beta chains below, sequenced in a study of T cells in Graves' hyperthyroidism and ophthalmopathy. Amplification of TCR beta CDR3 regions was performed using RNA transcripts as template. The HTBI primer set served for first-round RT-PCR of the TCR CDR3. MiXCR, run by TCRdb on the multiplex PCR reads, gives a single entry per CDR3 protein. The table has approximately 400,000 distinct CDR3 sequences, about an eighth seen once. Material: blood. The receptors stem from a man in his fifties or sixties with Graves' ophthalmopathy.

This rearrangement joins TRBV20-1 to TRBJ2-7; the D is unclear. Trimming removed 5 bases from V and 0 bases from J, with 14 bases in between. The germline V gene encodes CDR1 DFQATT and CDR2 SNEGSKA (reference sequence). The CDR3 consists of 14 residues. CDR3 amino acids: CSAFSPQGSYEQYF. In DNA form, the CDR3 reads TGCAGTGCTTTTTCCCCCCAAGGCTCCTACGAGCAGTACTTC.

This clonotype was observed at least ten times. The rearrangement links TRBV3-1 to TRBJ2-7; the match to TRBD2 covers 7 bases. Trimming cost V 2 bases and J 0 bases; bases outside gene matches: 13. Germline assignment: CDR1 LGHDT and CDR2 YNNKEL (reference sequence). This CDR3 is 18 amino acids long. CDR3 coding DNA: TGTGCCAGCAGCCAAAAATTGAGACTAGCCGATTCCTCCTACGAGCAGTACTTC. Translated: CASSQKLRLADSSYEQYF.

This clonotype was seen repeatedly, ten times or more. The genes are TRBV10-3 and TRBJ2-3; D not resolved. Germline CDR1 and CDR2: ENHRY and SYGVKD. Trimming shortened V by 0 bases and J by 0 bases, and 7 bases separated the two germline ends. This CDR3 region has 15 residues. The CDR3 nucleotides are TGTGCCATCAGTGAGTCGTCCGGGAGCACAGATACGCAGTATTTT. This codes for CAISESSGSTDTQYF.

This clonotype came up many times. This chain connects TRBV13 to TRBJ2-7; the match to TRBD1 covers 9 bases. The germline V gene encodes CDR1 PRHDT and CDR2 FYEKMQ (reference sequence). The CDR3 runs to 16 residues. V dropped 5 bases and J dropped 6; count of bases not matched to a gene: 14. The CDR3 region is CASSDRTRDREGEQYF. CDR3 bases: TGTGCCAGCAGCGACCGGACCCGGGACAGGGAAGGCGAGCAGTACTTC.

This clonotype has a single count. The gene calls are TRBV7-3 and TRBJ2-1, with 7 nucleotides matching TRBD2. Germline trimming cut 5 bases from V and 7 bases from J; bases unmatched to any gene: 5. The CDR3 spans 13 residues. Germline CDR1 SGHTA, CDR2 FQGTGA. The CDR3 nucleotides are TGTGCCAGCAGCCGGGACTACCGGAATGAGCAGTTCTTC. As protein: CASSRDYRNEQFF.

This clonotype was seen more than once but under ten times. The chain has TRBV4-1 and TRBJ1-6; D unresolved. The CDR3 covers 13 residues. With 0 bases removed from V and 8 bases from J, the gap between germline ends came to 5 bases. The germline gives CDR1 MGHRA, CDR2 YSYEKL. CDR3 nucleotides: TGCGCCAGCAGCCAAGATCGAGATTCACCCCTCCACTTT. This sequence encodes CASSQDRDSPLHF.

The table lists this clonotype with a few counts. DNA of the CDR3: TGCGCCAGCAGTCGAGCCGGGACTAGCGGGAAAAATGAGCAGTTCTTC. This codes for CASSRAGTSGKNEQFF. This chain joins TRBV5-1 and TRBJ2-1; 13 nucleotides line up with TRBD2. The CDR3 consists of 16 residues. The J segment lost 7 bases and the V segment lost 5 bases, leaving 9 bases of the junction unmatched. Germline V lookup: CDR1 SGHRS, CDR2 YFSETQ.

This clonotype was seen at least ten times. J is TRBJ2-3 and V is TRBV11-3; the match to TRBD2 covers 14 bases. CDR1 is SGHNT and CDR2 is YENEEA in the germline V gene. V lost 5 bases, J lost 0 bases, and 16 bases stayed unmatched. This CDR3 region has 21 residues. The CDR3, as DNA: TGTGCCAGCAGCCAATACCCGGGACTAGCGGGAGTGGGTCGTAGCACAGATACGCAGTATTTT. Translated: CASSQYPGLAGVGRSTDTQYF.

This clonotype appeared many times. The chain uses TRBV18 and TRBJ1-4; weak D call: TRBD1 (5 bases). Germline loops: CDR1 KGHSH, CDR2 LQKENI. V lost 2 bases and J lost 3, with 10 bases in between. The CDR3 runs 15 residues. The CDR3 spells CASSPIQGSNEKLFF. The CDR3 DNA follows: TGTGCCAGCTCACCAATCCAGGGTTCTAATGAAAAACTGTTTTTT.

In this sample, this clonotype turned up a few times. V usage is TRBV7-6 and J usage is TRBJ2-7, with 10 bases fitting TRBD1. CDR3 length equals 15 residues. The J segment lost 2 bases and the V segment lost 4 bases, leaving 5 bases of the junction unmatched. The germline gives CDR1 SGHVS, CDR2 FNYEAQ. In nucleotides, the CDR3 is TGTGCCAGCAGCTCACCCGGGACAGGGGCCTACGAGCAGTACTTC. Translating it yields CASSSPGTGAYEQYF. The full variable domain, its missing parts supplied by reference TRBV7-6 and TRBJ2-7, is GAGVSQSPRYKVTKRGQDVALRCDPISGHVSLYWYRQALGQGPEFLTYFNYEAQQDKSGLPNDRFSAERPEGSISTLTIQRTEQRDSAMYRCASSSPGTGAYEQYFGPGTRLTVT.

The chain joins TRBV7-3 to TRBJ1-5, with D unclear. Trimming cost V 5 bases and J 5 bases, with 19 bases left between them. The germline CDR1 and CDR2 sequences are SGHTA and FQGTGA. CDR3 size: 16 residues. The CDR3 reads CASSPRCGWWDQPQHF. The CDR3, as DNA: TGTGCCAGCAGCCCCCGTTGCGGGTGGTGGGATCAGCCCCAGCATTTT.

This clonotype was counted only a few times. The chain carries TRBV11-2 and TRBJ1-3; unclear D gene. CDR1 is SGHAT, CDR2 FQNNGV, per germline. Trimming stripped 2 bases from V and 4 bases from J, with 15 bases between. This CDR3 has 16 amino acids. DNA of the CDR3: TGTGCCAGCAGCTTAACCGACGTGGCGGGCGGAAACACCATATATTTT. It yields the protein CASSLTDVAGGNTIYF.

This clonotype occurred many times. V usage is TRBV20-1 and J usage is TRBJ2-7; 8 bases fit TRBD1. Germline V gene data show CDR1 as DFQATT and CDR2 as SNEGSKA (reference sequence). Trimming removed 0 bases from V and 4 bases from J; junction bases left unmatched: 8. This CDR3 is 15 amino acids long. In DNA form, the CDR3 reads TGCAGTGCTAGAGATCTCGGCAGGGGGCCTTACGAGCAGTACTTC. Translation gives CSARDLGRGPYEQYF.

This clonotype was counted many times. The chain recombines TRBV7-9 with TRBJ2-1, with TRBD2 matching over 16 bases. CDR3 length: 18 residues. CDR1 is SEHNR and CDR2 is FQNEAQ in the germline V gene (reference sequence). V lost 6 bases to trimming and J lost 7 bases; unmatched junction nucleotides: 12. The CDR3 DNA sequence: TGTGCCAGCAGGAGGGGACTAGCGGGAGGGCCGACGGTGAATGAGCAGTTCTTC. Encoded protein: CASRRGLAGGPTVNEQFF.

This clonotype was counted ten times or more. CDR3 in DNA: TGTGCCAGCAGCTTAGTGTTGGCCAGACCCTACGAGCAGTACTTC. Translating it yields CASSLVLARPYEQYF. The gene calls are TRBV11-2 and TRBJ2-7; D is uncertain. The V and J ends lost 1 base and 2 bases respectively, with 12 bases between them. This CDR3 is 15 amino acids long. Germline loops: CDR1 SGHAT, CDR2 FQNNGV.

This clonotype has ten or more counts. V and J are TRBV20-1 and TRBJ1-1; 10 nucleotides align to TRBD1. Trimming took 4 bases from V and 3 from J; bases not matched to a gene: 5. The CDR3 contains 14 residues. Germline V gene lookup returns CDR1 DFQATT and CDR2 SNEGSKA (reference sequence). CDR3 DNA: TGCAGTGCTATCCGGACAGGGGGATACACTGAAGCTTTCTTT. Translating gives CSAIRTGGYTEAFF.

This clonotype appeared many times. This chain links TRBV28 with TRBJ1-2, with D uncertain. The germline V gene encodes CDR1 MDHEN and CDR2 SYDVKM. Trimming stripped 3 bases from V and 2 bases from J, with 16 bases between. This CDR3 is 16 amino acids long. CDR3 amino acids: CASSLAGARGNYGYTF. For the CDR3, the DNA is TGTGCCAGCAGTTTGGCGGGAGCGCGGGGAAACTATGGCTACACCTTC.

This clonotype appeared many times. The chain joins TRBV9 to TRBJ2-3, with 10 nucleotides matching TRBD2. The CDR3 consists of 16 residues. V shed 3 bases and J 0 bases; nucleotides not matched to a gene: 4. CDR1 and CDR2 from the germline V gene are SGDLS and YYNGEE. For the CDR3, the DNA is TGTGCCAGCAGCGCCGGACTAGCGGCTAGCACAGATACGCAGTATTTT. Translation gives CASSAGLAASTDTQYF. Together with reference TRBV9 and TRBJ2-3, the CDR3 gives the full variable domain: DSGVTQTPKHLITATGQRVTLRCSPRSGDLSVYWYQQSLDQGLQFLIQYYNGEERAKGNILERFSAQQFPDLHSELNLSSLELGDSALYFCASSAGLAASTDTQYFGPGTRLTVL.

This clonotype was seen many times. The chain has TRBV20-1 and TRBJ2-7; a possible D gene is TRBD2 (6 bases). The CDR3 spans 16 residues. V was pared by 0 bases and J by 0 bases, with 15 bases between. Germline loops: CDR1 DFQATT, CDR2 SNEGSKA (reference sequence). The CDR3 DNA reads as TGCAGTGCTAGAGATTTGGGGCGGGACCTCTCCTACGAGCAGTACTTC. Encoded protein: CSARDLGRDLSYEQYF.

The sample holds many counts of this clonotype. The V gene is TRBV30, the J gene TRBJ2-2, with D hard to call. Germline assignment: CDR1 GTSNPN and CDR2 SVGIG (reference sequence). The CDR3 totals 11 residues. Trimming removed 1 base at V and 5 bases at J, with 2 bases between. This CDR3 reads CAWSDTGELFF. The DNA of the CDR3 is TGTGCCTGGAGTGATACCGGGGAGCTGTTTTTT. The whole variable domain, remainder taken from reference TRBV30 and TRBJ2-2, is SQTIHQWPATLVQPVGSPLSLECTVEGTSNPNLYWYRQAAGRGLQLLFYSVGIGQISSEVPQNLSASRPQDRQFILSSKKLLLSDSGFYLCAWSDTGELFFGEGSRLTVL.

This clonotype was recorded many times. J is TRBJ2-1 and V is TRBV11-2; D remains ambiguous. V was trimmed by 5 bases and J by 10 bases, leaving 18 bases between them. This CDR3 has 14 amino acids. Germline CDR1 and CDR2: SGHAT and FQNNGV. The chain's CDR3 is CASSQGSDVREQFF. CDR3 in DNA: TGTGCCAGCAGCCAAGGGTCGGATGTGCGGGAGCAGTTCTTC. Complete variable domain (other parts from reference TRBV11-2 and TRBJ2-1): EAGVAQSPRYKIIEKRQSVAFWCNPISGHATLYWYQQILGQGPKLLIQFQNNGVVDDSQLPKDRFSAERLKGVDSTLKIQPAKLEDSAVYLCASSQGSDVREQFFGPGTRLTVL.

J is TRBJ2-5 and V is TRBV6-6; no firm D call. The CDR3 is 15 residues long. The V end was cut by 1 base, the J end by 5 bases, with 14 bases between. Germline V lookup: CDR1 MNHNY, CDR2 SVGAGI (reference sequence). CDR3 sequence: CASSYWRRRSETQYF. The CDR3 DNA reads as TGTGCCAGCAGTTACTGGCGAAGAAGATCGGAGACCCAGTACTTC.

The table lists this clonotype with many counts. J is TRBJ2-7 and V is TRBV5-1; 11 bases are shared with TRBD1. CDR3 length: 14 residues. Germline trimming cut 5 bases from V and 5 bases from J; bases unmatched to any gene: 6. Germline CDR1 is SGHRS and CDR2 is YFSETQ. The CDR3 nucleotides read TGCGCCAGCAGGGTAGGGACAGGGGGGAACGAGCAGTACTTC. Translation gives CASRVGTGGNEQYF. Full variable domain (outside the CDR3, taken from reference TRBV5-1 and TRBJ2-7): KAGVTQTPRYLIKTRGQQVTLSCSPISGHRSVSWYQQTPGQGLQFLFEYFSETQRNKGNFPGRFSGRQFSNSRSEMNVSTLELGDSALYLCASRVGTGGNEQYFGPGTRLTVT.

This clonotype has ten or more counts. V is TRBV9 and J is TRBJ2-3; D tentatively reads TRBD1 or TRBD2 (6 bases each). V was shortened by 3 bases and J by 4 bases, with 24 bases between the two germline ends. The CDR3 consists of 18 residues. Germline V CDR1 and CDR2: SGDLS, YYNGEE. The CDR3 sequence: CASSEGGIGTLFPDTQYF. The CDR3 DNA reads TGTGCCAGCAGCGAGGGGGGAATCGGAACCCTTTTCCCAGATACGCAGTATTTT.

This clonotype has a count of ten or more. The chain is built from TRBV20-1 and TRBJ2-1, with unresolved D. This CDR3 spans 10 amino acids. The germline V gene encodes CDR1 DFQATT and CDR2 SNEGSKA (reference sequence). The V and J ends lost 3 bases and 8 bases respectively, with 5 bases between them. The CDR3 reads CSASVDEQFF. As DNA, the CDR3 is TGCAGTGCTAGTGTGGATGAGCAGTTCTTC.

In its sample, this clonotype was seen many times. The J gene is TRBJ1-1, the V gene TRBV20-1; TRBD1 is a possible D gene (5 bases). Trimming left V 2 bases short and J 1 base short, with 8 bases between. The CDR3 runs 13 residues. Germline values: CDR1 DFQATT, CDR2 SNEGSKA (reference sequence). The CDR3, as DNA: TGCAGTGCTAGAAACGGACAGAACACTGAAGCTTTCTTT. It translates to CSARNGQNTEAFF.

This clonotype was seen at least ten times. This sequence joins TRBV5-6 and TRBJ2-2; D is possibly TRBD1 (6 bases). V was pared by 0 bases and J by 3 bases, with 6 bases between. The CDR3 loop spans 14 amino acids. The V gene's germline CDR1 is SGHDT and CDR2 YYEEEE. CDR3 protein: CASSLEGDTGELFF. CDR3 bases: TGTGCCAGCAGCTTGGAGGGGGACACCGGGGAGCTGTTTTTT.

This clonotype was seen a handful of times. This may come from a read error, since a much larger clone is one base off. The CDR3 bases are TGTGCCAGCAGCCCCCGGGACTTATCCTACGGGCAGTACTTC. This codes for CASSPRDLSYGQYF. V is TRBV3-1 and J is TRBJ2-7; a possible D gene is TRBD2 (6 bases). The V gene's germline CDR1 is LGHDT and CDR2 YNNKEL (reference sequence). The CDR3 is 14 amino acids.